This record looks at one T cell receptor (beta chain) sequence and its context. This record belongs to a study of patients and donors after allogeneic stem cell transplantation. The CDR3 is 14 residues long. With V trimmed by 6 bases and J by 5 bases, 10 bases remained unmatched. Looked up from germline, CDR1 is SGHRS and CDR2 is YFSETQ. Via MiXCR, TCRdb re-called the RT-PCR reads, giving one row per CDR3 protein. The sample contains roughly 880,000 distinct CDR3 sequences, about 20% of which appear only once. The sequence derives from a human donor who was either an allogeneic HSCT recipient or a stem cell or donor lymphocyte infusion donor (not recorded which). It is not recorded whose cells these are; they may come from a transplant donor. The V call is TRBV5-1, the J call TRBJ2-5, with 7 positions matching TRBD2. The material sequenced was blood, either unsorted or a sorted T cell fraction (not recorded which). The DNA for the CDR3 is TGCGCCAGCAAGGGAGGGAGGGTCCAGGAGACCCAGTACTTC. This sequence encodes CASKGGRVQETQYF.